Listed below are T cell receptor beta chains from one sample, sequenced in a study of beta chain features in type 1 diabetes. Clones were read by immunoSEQ multiplex PCR, and TCRdb kept only the in-frame ones, dropping some. The sample has fewer than 200,000 clones; 10% are singletons. Material: central memory CD4+ T cells from blood. The origin of the receptors is a man aged 30 to 45 with type 1 diabetes. The CDR3 runs from the conserved cysteine through the conserved F or W. D genes are given only for firm matches. Expanded clones are given a class, and other clones once, few, many or no size at all.

v_gene	j_gene	abundance	d_gene	CDR3aa	CDR3nt
TRBV5-1	TRBJ2-3	.	.	CASSLNEGADTQYF	TGCGCCAGCAGCTTGAACGAGGGGGCAGATACGCAGTATTTT
TRBV28	TRBJ1-2	.	TRBD1	CASSFRQGGGYTF	TGTGCCAGCAGTTTTAGACAGGGGGGCGGCTACACCTTC
TRBV29-1	TRBJ2-3	few	.	CSVDLGQNTDTQYF	TGCAGCGTTGATCTGGGGCAGAACACAGATACGCAGTATTTT
TRBV30	TRBJ2-4	.	TRBD2	CAWSTQVAGSLGNIQYF	TGTGCCTGGAGTACCCAGGTAGCGGGATCTTTGGGAAACATTCAGTACTTC
TRBV11-2	TRBJ2-1	.	.	CASTISRNGGYNEQFF	TGTGCCAGCACTATATCCCGGAACGGCGGCTACAATGAGCAGTTCTTC
TRBV18	TRBJ2-3	few	TRBD1	CASSLQGASDTQYF	TGTGCCAGCTCATTGCAGGGGGCCTCAGATACGCAGTATTTT
TRBV7-3	TRBJ1-6	.	.	CASSFGQPNSPLHF	TGTGCCAGCAGCTTCGGACAGCCTAATTCACCCCTCCACTTT
TRBV28	TRBJ2-5	.	.	CASSKLETQYF	TGTGCCAGCAGTAAGCTAGAGACCCAGTACTTC
TRBV5-1	TRBJ2-6	.	TRBD2	CASSGTSGSGGILTF	TGCGCCAGCAGTGGGACTAGCGGGAGCGGGGGCATCCTGACTTTC
TRBV5-4	TRBJ2-5	.	TRBD2	CASSLDQLAGGPETQYF	TGTGCCAGCAGCTTGGATCAACTAGCGGGAGGGCCGGAGACCCAGTACTTC
TRBV7-3	TRBJ1-1	.	.	CASSQARNTEAFF	TGTGCCAGCAGCCAAGCACGGAACACTGAAGCTTTCTTT
TRBV7-2	TRBJ2-5	.	.	CASSLNSGGRAGETQYF	TGTGCCAGCAGCTTAAACTCGGGGGGCAGGGCCGGAGAGACCCAGTACTTC
TRBV4-3	TRBJ1-6	few	TRBD1	CASSQETGDSPLHF	TGCGCCAGCAGCCAAGAGACAGGGGACTCACCCCTCCACTTT
TRBV4-2	TRBJ1-2	few	TRBD1	CASTPGGSNYGYTF	TGTGCCAGCACCCCAGGGGGCAGTAACTATGGCTACACCTTC
TRBV7-2	TRBJ2-5	few	.	CASSLAQWARGQYF	TGTGCCAGCAGCTTAGCACAGTGGGCTCGGGGCCAGTACTTC
TRBV30	TRBJ2-1	many	.	CASDGTNNEQFF	TGTGCCAGTGACGGGACAAACAATGAGCAGTTCTTC
TRBV15	TRBJ2-7	.	TRBD2	CATSVGLAGGFEQYF	TGTGCCACCAGCGTCGGACTAGCGGGAGGATTTGAGCAGTACTTC
TRBV28	TRBJ2-7	.	TRBD2	CASRAGFYEQYF	TGTGCTTCAAGAGCGGGGTTCTACGAGCAGTACTTC
TRBV6-5	TRBJ2-5	few	TRBD2	CASSWASGKKETQYF	TGTGCCAGCAGTTGGGCTAGCGGGAAGAAAGAGACCCAGTACTTC
TRBV21-1	TRBJ2-7	.	.	CASSMGTFSYEQYF	TGTGCCAGCAGCATGGGGACATTTAGCTACGAGCAGTACTTC
TRBV30	TRBJ1-1	few	TRBD1	CAWTRQGGAEAFF	TGTGCCTGGACCCGACAGGGTGGGGCTGAAGCTTTCTTT
TRBV5-8	TRBJ1-1	few	.	CASSGQKVGTEAFF	TGTGCCAGCAGCGGGCAGAAGGTGGGCACTGAAGCTTTCTTT
TRBV5-1	TRBJ2-5	.	TRBD2	CASSLTGTSEETQYF	TGCGCCAGCAGCTTGACGGGGACTAGCGAAGAGACCCAGTACTTC
TRBV18	TRBJ2-7	.	.	CASTRQGTNEQYF	TGTGCCAGCACACGGCAGGGTACAAACGAGCAGTACTTC
TRBV7-9	TRBJ1-4	.	.	CASSEGLAGEKLFF	TGTGCCAGCAGCGAGGGGCTAGCGGGGGAAAAACTGTTTTTT
TRBV30	TRBJ1-1	few	.	CAGSLMNTEAFF	TGTGCCGGCTCTCTCATGAACACTGAAGCTTTCTTT
TRBV9	TRBJ2-1	.	.	CASSVVGSSHEQFF	TGTGCCAGCAGCGTAGTGGGTAGCTCTCATGAGCAGTTCTTC
TRBV27	TRBJ1-2	few	.	CASSFRVNGYGYTF	TGTGCCAGCAGTTTTCGTGTTAACGGGTATGGCTACACCTTC
TRBV5-1	TRBJ2-2	few	TRBD1	CASYGQGNGELFF	TGCGCCAGCTACGGACAGGGTAACGGGGAGCTGTTTTTT
TRBV4-3	TRBJ2-3	.	TRBD2	CASSRGLAGTTTPDTQYF	TGCGCCAGCAGCCGCGGACTAGCGGGAACAACAACACCAGATACGCAGTATTTT
TRBV4-2	TRBJ2-1	.	TRBD2	CASSQVPLAGGNEQFF	TGTGCCAGCAGCCAAGTTCCGCTAGCGGGTGGCAATGAGCAGTTCTTC
TRBV30	TRBJ1-3	.	TRBD1	CAWASRGSGNTIYF	TGTGCCTGGGCCTCCAGGGGGTCCGGAAACACCATATATTTT
TRBV6-5	TRBJ1-2	few	TRBD1	CASRTGQVPGYTF	TGTGCCAGCAGGACCGGACAGGTTCCCGGCTACACCTTC
TRBV5-4	TRBJ2-6	once	.	CASSRQGSGANVLTF	TGTGCCAGCAGCCGTCAGGGCTCTGGGGCCAACGTCCTGACTTTC
TRBV19	TRBJ2-1	.	.	CASSAVQIYNEQFF	TGTGCCAGTAGTGCCGTTCAGATCTACAATGAGCAGTTCTTC
TRBV7-3	TRBJ2-5	few	.	CASSSGGSSETQYF	TGTGCCAGCAGCTCCGGGGGATCCTCAGAGACCCAGTACTTC
TRBV4-3	TRBJ2-7	.	TRBD1	CASSQDRQGYEQYF	TGCGCCAGCAGCCAAGACCGACAGGGGTACGAGCAGTACTTC
TRBV29-1	TRBJ1-3	few	TRBD1	CSVSGQGHSGNTIYF	TGCAGCGTTTCAGGACAGGGACACTCTGGAAACACCATATATTTT
TRBV7-2	TRBJ2-4	.	TRBD2	CASSLDSGRAKNIQYF	TGTGCCAGCAGCTTAGATAGCGGGAGGGCCAAAAACATTCAGTACTTC
TRBV5-4	TRBJ1-4	.	TRBD1	CASSSNQGAREKLFF	TGTGCCAGCAGCTCGAACCAGGGGGCGCGCGAAAAACTGTTTTTT
TRBV7-3	TRBJ2-7	.	.	CASSTKGGDGYEQYF	TGTGCCAGCAGTACCAAGGGAGGAGATGGCTACGAGCAGTACTTC
TRBV18	TRBJ1-2	few	.	CASSATGSYGYTF	TGTGCCAGCTCGGCAACAGGGTCCTATGGCTACACCTTC
TRBV5-6	TRBJ1-1	.	.	CASSQGTELEAFF	TGTGCCAGCAGTCAGGGGACGGAGCTGGAAGCTTTCTTT
TRBV5-1	TRBJ2-3	.	.	CASSLKWSAADTQYF	TGCGCCAGCAGCTTGAAGTGGAGTGCGGCAGATACGCAGTATTTT
TRBV4-2	TRBJ1-1	.	.	CASSPLHRGTEAFF	TGTGCCAGCAGCCCATTACATAGGGGCACTGAAGCTTTCTTT
TRBV27	TRBJ1-2	few	TRBD1	CASKGSGTAYGYTF	TGTGCCAGCAAAGGTTCCGGGACAGCGTATGGCTACACCTTC
TRBV7-2	TRBJ2-1	.	.	CASSRAGGDEQFF	TGTGCCAGCAGCCGGGCCGGAGGGGATGAGCAGTTCTTC
TRBV10-3	TRBJ2-3	few	.	CAISDARTMTDTQYF	TGTGCCATCAGTGACGCGAGGACTATGACAGATACGCAGTATTTT
TRBV7-9	TRBJ1-5	few	.	CASSPGGDQPQHF	TGTGCCAGCAGCCCCGGGGGGGATCAGCCCCAGCATTTT
TRBV7-8	TRBJ2-7	many	.	CASSAGLHEQYF	TGTGCCAGCAGCGCCGGACTGCACGAGCAGTACTTC
TRBV20-1	TRBJ2-7	.	.	CSAQGSHEQYF	TGCAGTGCCCAGGGATCCCACGAGCAGTACTTC
TRBV28	TRBJ2-5	few	TRBD2	CASSLSRGLAENQETQYF	TGTGCCAGCAGTTTATCTCGGGGACTAGCGGAAAACCAAGAGACCCAGTACTTC
TRBV27	TRBJ1-4	.	TRBD1	CASSPRVRDRGLATNEKLFF	TGTGCCAGCAGTCCCCGGGTCCGGGACAGGGGACTTGCAACTAATGAAAAACTGTTTTTT